The 8 T cell receptor beta chains reported below all come from one sample, sequenced in a study of blood T cell repertoires in COVID-19. Clones were sequenced by immunoSEQ multiplex PCR, and TCRdb holds only the in-frame ones, with some missing. The sample carries 90,000 to 130,000 clones, about 75% recorded once. Sequencing input: peripheral blood. The receptors here all came from a woman older than 75 with active or convalescent COVID-19.

The V and J genes are TRBV6-2 or TRBV6-3 and TRBJ2-7; weak D call: TRBD2 (5 bases). Germline values: CDR1 MNHEY, CDR2 SVGEGT. CDR3 length: 12 amino acids. Trimming removed 2 bases at V and 7 bases at J, with 9 bases between. CDR3 residues: CASSYPGLEQYF. The CDR3 nucleotides read TGTGCCAGCAGTTACCCAGGACTGGAGCAGTACTTC.

This clone was seen more than once but under ten times. This chain connects TRBV5-1 to TRBJ2-2, with TRBD1 matching 8 bases. CDR1 SGHRS and CDR2 YFSETQ come from the germline V gene. Trimming at V came to 4 bases and at J to 1 base, leaving 3 bases not matched to a gene. The CDR3 length is 15 residues. CDR3 DNA: TGCGCCAGCAGCCTCGGGACAGGGAACACCGGGGAGCTGTTTTTT. This encodes CASSLGTGNTGELFF. Together with reference TRBV5-1 and TRBJ2-2, the CDR3 gives the full variable domain: KAGVTQTPRYLIKTRGQQVTLSCSPISGHRSVSWYQQTPGQGLQFLFEYFSETQRNKGNFPGRFSGRQFSNSRSEMNVSTLELGDSALYLCASSLGTGNTGELFFGEGSRLTVL.

The DNA for the CDR3 is TGTGCCAGCAGCCAGTACGGGACTAGCGGGGAAGAGACCCAGTACTTC. Its translation: CASSQYGTSGEETQYF. V is TRBV6-2 or TRBV6-3 and J is TRBJ2-5; 13 bases are shared with TRBD2. This CDR3 is built from 16 residues. V lost 6 bases and J lost 3; bases outside the gene matches: 7. Per the germline V gene, CDR1 is MNHEY and CDR2 is SVGEGT.

The chain carries TRBV19 and TRBJ2-3; D might be TRBD2 (6 bases). There are 15 residues in the CDR3. CDR1 and CDR2 (germline): LNHDA, SQIVND (reference sequence). Trimming left V 0 bases short and J 5 bases short, with 12 bases between. The CDR3 region has the DNA TGTGCCAGTAGTATAGAGTCGGGAGTTAGAGATACGCAGTATTTT. This codes for CASSIESGVRDTQYF.

The CDR3 coding sequence is TGTGCCAGTCGCCGACAGCTTTATAGCAATCAGCCCCAGCATTTT. This translates into CASRRQLYSNQPQHF. This chain uses TRBV19 with TRBJ1-5; tentative D call: TRBD1 (5 bases). CDR1 is LNHDA, CDR2 SQIVND, per germline (reference sequence). This CDR3 is 15 amino acids long. The V end lost 8 bases, the J end lost 0 bases, and 14 bases lay between the germline ends.

The chain carries TRBV7-2 and TRBJ1-2; D gene ambiguous. Germline V gene data show CDR1 as SGHTA and CDR2 as FQGNSA. The length of the CDR3 is 12 residues. Trimming pared 5 bases from V and 3 bases from J, leaving 7 bases between. The CDR3 DNA reads as TGTGCCAGCAGCCCGGGAGACTATGGCTACACCTTC. Its translation is CASSPGDYGYTF.

V is TRBV6-5 and J is TRBJ2-1; the D gene is possibly TRBD2 (6 bases). CDR1 and CDR2 from the germline V gene are MNHEY and SVGAGI. V shed 6 bases and J shed 4 bases, with 16 bases lying between them. The CDR3 has 15 residues. CDR3 DNA: TGTGCCAGCAGCTTCCCTAGCGACAGTTACAATGAGCAGTTCTTC. Encoded protein: CASSFPSDSYNEQFF.

V and J are TRBV3-1 (or the pseudogene TRBV3-2) and TRBJ1-1, with D perhaps matching TRBD1 (6 bases). The CDR3 spans 15 residues. Trimming removed 4 bases from V and 6 bases from J, with 18 bases in between. Germline assignment: CDR1 LGHDT and CDR2 YNNKEL (reference sequence). The CDR3, as DNA: TGTGCCAGCAGCCTGAAAACAGGGAGAAAGGCTGAAGCTTTCTTT. Its translation is CASSLKTGRKAEAFF.